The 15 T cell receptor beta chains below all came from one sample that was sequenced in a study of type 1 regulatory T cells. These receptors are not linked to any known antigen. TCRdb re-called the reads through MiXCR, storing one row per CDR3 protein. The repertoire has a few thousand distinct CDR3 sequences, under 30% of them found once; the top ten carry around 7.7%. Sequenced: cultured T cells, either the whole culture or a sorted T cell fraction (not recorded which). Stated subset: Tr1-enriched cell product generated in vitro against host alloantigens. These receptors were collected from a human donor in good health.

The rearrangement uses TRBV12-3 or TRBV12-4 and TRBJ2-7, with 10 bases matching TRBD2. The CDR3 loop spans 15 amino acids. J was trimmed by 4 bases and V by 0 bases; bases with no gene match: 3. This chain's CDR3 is CASSLAGTSEYEQYF. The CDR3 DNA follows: TGTGCCAGCAGTTTAGCCGGGACTAGCGAGTACGAGCAGTACTTC.

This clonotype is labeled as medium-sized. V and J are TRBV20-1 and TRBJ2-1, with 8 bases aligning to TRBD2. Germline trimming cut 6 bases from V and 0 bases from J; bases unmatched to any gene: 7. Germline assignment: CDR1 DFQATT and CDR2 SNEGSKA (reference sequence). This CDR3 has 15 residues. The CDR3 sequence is CSASLAGSSYNEQFF. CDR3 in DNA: TGCAGTGCAAGCTTAGCGGGGAGCTCCTACAATGAGCAGTTCTTC.

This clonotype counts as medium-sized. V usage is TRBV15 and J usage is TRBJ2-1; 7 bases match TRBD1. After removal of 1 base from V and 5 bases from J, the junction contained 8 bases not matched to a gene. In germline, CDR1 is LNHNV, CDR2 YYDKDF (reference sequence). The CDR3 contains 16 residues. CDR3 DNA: TGTGCCACCAGCAGAGGCCCAGGGGGTTTTAACAATGAGCAGTTCTTC. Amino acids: CATSRGPGGFNNEQFF.

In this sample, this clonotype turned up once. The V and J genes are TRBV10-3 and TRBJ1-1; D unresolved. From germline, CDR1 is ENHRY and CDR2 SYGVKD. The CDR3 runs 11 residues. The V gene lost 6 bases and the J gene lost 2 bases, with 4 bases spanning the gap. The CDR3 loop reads CAIRGNTEAFF. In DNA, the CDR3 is TGTGCCATCAGGGGTAACACTGAAGCTTTCTTT.

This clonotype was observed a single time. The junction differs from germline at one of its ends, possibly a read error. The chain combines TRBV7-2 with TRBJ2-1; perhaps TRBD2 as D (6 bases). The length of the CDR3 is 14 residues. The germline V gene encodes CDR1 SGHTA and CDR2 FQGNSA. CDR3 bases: TGCGCCAGCAGCTTGGGGGACTTCTACAATGAGCAGTTCTTC. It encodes CASSLGDFYNEQFF.

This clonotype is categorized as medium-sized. This chain's CDR3 is CASRRRDRGTDTQYF. CDR3 bases: TGTGCAAGTCGTCGCCGGGACAGGGGCACAGATACGCAGTATTTT. V usage is TRBV12-2 and J usage is TRBJ2-3; TRBD1, the D gene given by the table, was not confirmed from the DNA. TRBV12-2 has pseudogene status. CDR3 length: 15 amino acids.

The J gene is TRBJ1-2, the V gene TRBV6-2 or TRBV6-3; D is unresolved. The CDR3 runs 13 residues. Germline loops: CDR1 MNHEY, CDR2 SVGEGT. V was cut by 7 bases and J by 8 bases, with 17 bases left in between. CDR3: CASTQDLFGGYTF. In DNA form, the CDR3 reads TGTGCCAGCACCCAGGACCTCTTCGGGGGCTACACCTTC.

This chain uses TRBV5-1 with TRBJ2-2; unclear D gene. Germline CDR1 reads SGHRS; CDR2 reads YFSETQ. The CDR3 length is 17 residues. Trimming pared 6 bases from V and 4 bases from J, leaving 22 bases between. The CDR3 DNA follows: TGCGCCAGCATGAGTGGCATTGGTCGATTGGGCACCGGGGAGCTGTTTTTT. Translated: CASMSGIGRLGTGELFF.

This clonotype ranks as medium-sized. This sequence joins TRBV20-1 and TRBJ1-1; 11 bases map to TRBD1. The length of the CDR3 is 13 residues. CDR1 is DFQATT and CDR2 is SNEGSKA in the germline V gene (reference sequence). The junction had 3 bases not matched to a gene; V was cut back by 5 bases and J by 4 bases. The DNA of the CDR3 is TGCAGTGCTCCCGGACAGGGGGCCACTGAAGCTTTCTTT. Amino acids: CSAPGQGATEAFF.

CDR3 nucleotide sequence: TGCAGTGCTAGAACAGGGGCAGAGACCCAGTACTTC. This codes for CSARTGAETQYF. The V gene is TRBV20-1, the J gene TRBJ2-5, with TRBD1 matching over 7 bases. The V and J ends lost 2 bases and 4 bases, in that order; junction bases with no gene match: 1. The germline V gene encodes CDR1 DFQATT and CDR2 SNEGSKA (reference sequence). This CDR3 spans 12 amino acids.

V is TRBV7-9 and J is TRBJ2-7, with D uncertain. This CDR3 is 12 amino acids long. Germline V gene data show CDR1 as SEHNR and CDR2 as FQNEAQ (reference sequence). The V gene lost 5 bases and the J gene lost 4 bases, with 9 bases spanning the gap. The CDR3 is CASSPAWYEQYF. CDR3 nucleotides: TGTGCCAGCAGCCCCGCTTGGTACGAGCAGTACTTC.

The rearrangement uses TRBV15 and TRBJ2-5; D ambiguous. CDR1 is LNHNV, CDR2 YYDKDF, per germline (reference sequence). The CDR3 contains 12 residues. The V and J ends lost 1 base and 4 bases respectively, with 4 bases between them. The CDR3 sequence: CATSRAGETQYF. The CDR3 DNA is TGTGCCACCAGCAGAGCCGGAGAGACCCAGTACTTC.

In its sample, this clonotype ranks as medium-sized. The CDR3 nucleotides are TGTGCCAGCAGTCCCATAACTCAGGGGACTACGGGGGAGCAGTACTTC. Translation: CASSPITQGTTGEQYF. The rearrangement links TRBV3-1 to TRBJ2-7; possibly TRBD2 for D (7 bases). CDR3 size: 16 residues. V gave up 6 bases and J gave up 7 bases, with 25 bases separating them. Germline V lookup: CDR1 LGHDT, CDR2 YNNKEL (reference sequence).

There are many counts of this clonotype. As DNA, the CDR3 is TGTGCCAGTAGTTTCAAGGCCCAGACCGGGGAGCTGTTTTTT. Translating gives CASSFKAQTGELFF. V is TRBV19 and J is TRBJ2-2, with D uncertain. The V gene lost 5 bases and the J gene lost 5 bases, with 12 bases spanning the gap. In germline, CDR1 is LNHDA, CDR2 SQIVND (reference sequence). This CDR3 has 14 residues.

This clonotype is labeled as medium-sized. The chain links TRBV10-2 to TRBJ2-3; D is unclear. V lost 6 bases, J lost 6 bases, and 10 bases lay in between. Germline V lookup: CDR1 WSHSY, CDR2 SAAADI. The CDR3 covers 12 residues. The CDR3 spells CASSLLYDTQYF. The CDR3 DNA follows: TGCGCCAGCAGCCTTCTGTATGATACGCAGTATTTT.